These 11 T cell receptor beta chains came from one sample sequenced in a study of immune evolution from preneoplasia to lung adenocarcinoma. TCRdb keeps only in-frame clones here, not all; method: immunoSEQ multiplex PCR. The sample holds around 4,000 clones, approximately 72% seen once. Sample: FFPE minimally invasive lung adenocarcinoma tissue. The receptor source for this set is a person aged 70 to 79 with lung adenocarcinoma.

J is TRBJ1-2 and V is TRBV7-2; no definite D call. CDR3 length equals 15 residues. Between the trimmed V and J ends, which lost 0 bases and 0 bases, there was a span of 8 bases. Per germline, CDR1 SGHTA and CDR2 FQGNSA. The CDR3 DNA sequence: TGTGCCAGCAGCTTAGCGGACGAGACTAACTATGGCTACACCTTC. Amino acids: CASSLADETNYGYTF.

This clone qualifies as large. The CDR3 coding sequence is TGTGCCAGTAGTATAGTTCATTCGGACTCCTACGAGCAGTACTTC. It specifies CASSIVHSDSYEQYF. The chain recombines TRBV19 with TRBJ2-7; D uncertain. Trimming pared 1 base from V and 0 bases from J, leaving 10 bases between. The CDR3 length is 15 residues. CDR1 and CDR2 from the germline V gene are LNHDA and SQIVND (reference sequence).

The chain has TRBV7-9 and TRBJ2-6, with no clear D. V gave up 4 bases and J gave up 1 base, with 14 bases separating them. The CDR3 extends over 17 amino acids. The germline CDR1 and CDR2 sequences are SEHNR and FQNEAQ (reference sequence). Here the CDR3 reads CASSSEKSFSGANVLTF. In DNA, the CDR3 is TGTGCCAGCAGCTCGGAAAAATCCTTTTCTGGGGCCAACGTCCTGACTTTC.

The V and J genes are TRBV28 and TRBJ2-3, with a tentative D call TRBD2 (6 bases). Per germline, CDR1 MDHEN and CDR2 SYDVKM. The length of the CDR3 is 16 residues. V was clipped by 3 bases and J by 6 bases, with 19 bases between them. In DNA form, the CDR3 reads TGTGCCAGCAGTTTCAATCCCGGGACTCCCACGGATACGCAGTATTTT. Amino acid sequence: CASSFNPGTPTDTQYF.

CDR3 loop: CASRPQGALPTDTF. In DNA, the CDR3 is TGTGCCAGCAGGCCTCAGGGGGCGCTTCCCACGGACACCTTC. The chain carries TRBV5-6 and TRBJ1-2; 8 bases are a match to TRBD1. This CDR3 has 14 amino acids. Germline V gene lookup returns CDR1 SGHDT and CDR2 YYEEEE. Germline trimming cut 5 bases from V and 12 bases from J; bases unmatched to any gene: 15.

The genes are TRBV5-5 and TRBJ2-7; TRBD1 matches at 8 bases. The CDR3 is 18 residues long. Germline V gene data show CDR1 as SGHKS and CDR2 as YYEKEE (reference sequence). J lost 0 bases, V lost 1 base, and 12 bases had no gene match. The CDR3 reads CASSLWRGGQGASYEQYF. The CDR3 DNA follows: TGTGCCAGCAGCTTGTGGAGAGGCGGGCAGGGGGCCTCCTACGAGCAGTACTTC.

CDR3 DNA: TGCAGCGTTGCCCCGGACAGGGGGCTATACGAGCAGTACTTC. It specifies CSVAPDRGLYEQYF. The V gene is TRBV29-1, the J gene TRBJ2-7, with 11 bases lining up with TRBD1. Germline V gives CDR1 SQVTM, CDR2 ANQGSEA. The CDR3 contains 14 residues. V lost 4 bases, J lost 4 bases, and 6 bases stayed unmatched.

Worth noting for this clone: The same CDR3 is also encoded by other DNA sequences in this sample. This chain uses TRBV5-1 with TRBJ1-2; D is ambiguous. Germline V CDR1 and CDR2: SGHRS, YFSETQ. The germline V and J ends were trimmed by 4 bases and 7 bases, with 14 bases remaining between them. The CDR3 length is 13 residues. CDR3 nucleotide sequence: TGCGCCAGCAGCCCGGACGGCTTGGTTGGCTACACCTTC. Translated: CASSPDGLVGYTF.

V gene TRBV28 combines with J gene TRBJ1-1; maybe TRBD1 (6 bases). Germline CDR1 and CDR2: MDHEN and SYDVKM. The CDR3 loop spans 13 amino acids. V was clipped by 4 bases and J by 4 bases, with 10 bases between them. Written as DNA, the CDR3 is TGTGCCAGCAGTTCTGGACAGTTCACTGAAGCTTTCTTT. Its protein product is CASSSGQFTEAFF. The full variable domain, completed using reference TRBV28 and TRBJ1-1, is DVKVTQSSRYLVKRTGEKVFLECVQDMDHENMFWYRQDPGLGLRLIYFSYDVKMKEKGDIPEGYSVSREKKERFSLILESASTNQTSMYLCASSSGQFTEAFFGQGTRLTVV.

V usage is TRBV2 and J usage is TRBJ2-7; TRBD1 matches at 9 bases. The V and J ends lost 6 bases and 4 bases, in that order; junction bases with no gene match: 4. Germline lookup yields CDR1 SNHLY and CDR2 FYNNEI. The CDR3 has 13 amino acids. DNA for the CDR3: TGTGCCAGCAGCCGGGACAGGGAATACGAGCAGTACTTC. The encoded protein is CASSRDREYEQYF.

The table lists this clone with a count of one. The chain links TRBV7-9 to TRBJ2-4; D not certain. The germline gives CDR1 SEHNR, CDR2 FQNEAQ (reference sequence). V was pared by 5 bases and J by 1 base, with 12 bases between. The CDR3 runs to 15 residues. The CDR3 loop reads CASSATSFAKNIQYF. In DNA form, the CDR3 reads TGTGCCAGCAGCGCTACCAGTTTTGCCAAAAACATTCAGTACTTC.